This T cell receptor beta chain was documented in a study of blood T cell repertoires in COVID-19. In the study overall: The samples span acute and convalescent COVID-19 from the United States, Italy and Spain. From T cells, B-cell-depleted T cells, or PBMCs came the material, which was cDNA or gDNA.

Per the study methods: Using reference gene primer amplification, nucleated cell counts were estimated. The protocol was immunoSEQ multiplex PCR, while the TCRdb copy is restricted to in-frame clones and leaves out a portion. The V and J calls and the clone size are those of that table, but D and trimming were determined from the DNA. There are 90,000 or so clones in the sample; 81% occur only once, and about 23% lies in the top ten. The ends were cut back, 2 bases at V and 0 bases at J, with 9 bases in the middle. The CDR3 has 15 amino acids. The germline gives CDR1 LNHDA, CDR2 SQIVND (reference sequence).

Sample: peripheral blood. V usage is TRBV19 and J usage is TRBJ2-3; D is perhaps TRBD2 (6 bases). This sequence originates from a man at least 80 years old with active or convalescent COVID-19. Here the CDR3 DNA reads TGTGCCAGTAGTATAAGGCGGGGCAGCACAGATACGCAGTATTTT. It codes for CASSIRRGSTDTQYF.